This TCR beta chain was observed in a study of T cells after yellow fever vaccination (dated by TCRdb to between 2018 and 2021). Background for the entire study: Libraries from fractions with low cell numbers were prepared with the SMART-Seq v4 Ultra Low Input RNA kit. Two healthy male donors made up the cohort, one aged 18 to 29 years and the other aged 30 to 40 years. Blood was drawn at multiple timepoints before and after primary and secondary immunization, with bulk PBMC replicates and cell subsets isolated. Bulk TCR alpha and beta repertoires were sequenced longitudinally to track T-cell clones before and after primary and booster YFV17D yellow fever vaccination. What the authors observed across the whole study: Computational filtering was required because FACS-sorted repertoires could contain abundant contaminating clonotypes from the bulk population. A small fraction of clonotypes showed up in both the CD4 and CD8 compartments, probably as a result of convergent recombination. The secondary T-cell response was found to be weaker but faster than the primary response, with a peak reached on day 5 rather than on day 15. After the booster, most of the clones that had expanded following primary vaccination were detected again (roughly 96% of CD4 and around 90% of CD8), which suggests that memory was broadly maintained. The study included only a couple of donors, which limits how far the findings can be generalized.

Sequenced on an Illumina NovaSeq 6000. Synthesis of TCR cDNA relied on 5'RACE template switching, a step that introduced a universal primer site along with unique molecular identifiers. Priming of cDNA synthesis was performed from both the TCR alpha and TCR beta constant segments. Two PCR steps were used to amplify libraries, with sample barcodes and sequencing adapters being added in the second step. Sequencing of libraries was done on Illumina HiSeq 2500 (2x100 bp) or NovaSeq (2x150 bp). The published analysis was carried out like this. Reads were demultiplexed and collapsed into UMI consensus sequences with MIGEC, and V(D)J alignment was performed with MiXCR. Vaccine-responding clonotypes were identified with edgeR using replicate PBMC samples, with FDR below 0.01 and a log2 fold change above 5 up to day 15 being required. Bulk clonotypes were assigned CD4 or CD8 identity according to which sequenced CD4 or CD8 repertoire held them at higher abundance. TCRdb's own reprocessing of the public reads used fastp at Q25 and MiXCR and kept productive beta chains. Under each unique CDR3 protein, matching rows form one entry showing the most common genes and DNA. The V and J calls were determined by TCRdb, not by the authors. This sample holds some 160,000 distinct CDR3 sequences; about a tenth were observed only once. The top ten clonotypes cover roughly a third of the sample.

In the paper's terms, the treatment or condition label means: live attenuated yellow fever vaccine strain. A standard Ficoll-Paque protocol was used to isolate PBMCs from peripheral blood. Dynabeads CD4 and CD8 positive selection kits were used to isolate CD4 and CD8 T-cell fractions. TriZol was used to extract RNA from bulk PBMCs, CD4 and CD8 fractions, and dextramer-positive and dextramer-negative fractions. The CDR3 numbers 15 residues from cysteine through phenylalanine. CDR3 DNA is the only sequence kept; it has 45 bases, read in frame from the first base. V is cut back by 4 bases and J by 4 bases, with 9 bases in the junction unmatched. From a lookup of the germline V gene, CDR1 and CDR2 are SGDLS and YYNGEE. Of note for this clonotype: Its antigen is currently not known. No much larger clonotype is one base removed from it; base qualities were not supplied.

This receptor chain uses TRBV9 and TRBJ2-7; TRBD1 agrees with 9 junctional bases. Source: CD8+ T cells sorted from PBMCs, taken 45 days after the yellow fever booster vaccination. The clonotype originates from a man between 18 and 29 years old who received the YFV17D yellow fever vaccine. In nucleotide form, the sequence is TGTGCCAGCAGCCCCCGGGACAGGGTGCGGTACGAGCAGTACTTC. It codes for CASSPRDRVRYEQYF.